This entry lists 9 T cell receptor beta chains sequenced from one sample in a study of T-cell memory formation after mild COVID-19. TCRdb called the 5' RACE reads again in MiXCR, with one record for every CDR3 protein. The sample has tens of thousands of distinct CDR3 sequences; 10% to 15% are singletons. Sequenced input: PBMCs or a T cell subset sorted from them (not recorded which). The receptor source for this set is an adult woman who had mild COVID-19 (a few samples of this study predate the infection). Cell type and time point are not known.

V and J are TRBV5-1 and TRBJ2-7; 10 bases fit TRBD1. From germline, CDR1 is SGHRS and CDR2 YFSETQ. This CDR3 comprises 15 residues. V was pared by 1 base and J by 1 base, with 2 bases of the junction left unmatched. CDR3 sequence reads: CASSLPGQGSYEQYF. CDR3 coding DNA: TGCGCCAGCAGCTTGCCGGGACAGGGGTCCTACGAGCAGTACTTC.

This clonotype has a handful of counts. V and J are TRBV11-2 and TRBJ2-5; TRBD2 matches 8 bases. The J segment lost 4 bases and the V segment lost 4 bases, leaving 8 bases of the junction unmatched. CDR3 size: 15 residues. CDR1 and CDR2 (germline): SGHAT, FQNNGV. CDR3 in amino acids: CASSSDGGATETQYF. The CDR3 DNA reads as TGTGCCAGCAGCTCCGACGGGGGGGCCACAGAGACCCAGTACTTC. The variable domain in full, completed from reference TRBV11-2 and TRBJ2-5, reads EAGVAQSPRYKIIEKRQSVAFWCNPISGHATLYWYQQILGQGPKLLIQFQNNGVVDDSQLPKDRFSAERLKGVDSTLKIQPAKLEDSAVYLCASSSDGGATETQYFGPGTRLLVL.

Many counts were recorded for this clonotype. The genes are TRBV7-2 and TRBJ2-3, with D perhaps matching TRBD1 or TRBD2 (6 bases each). Trimming removed 1 base from V and 2 bases from J, with 10 bases in between. Germline V lookup: CDR1 SGHTA, CDR2 FQGNSA. The CDR3 length is 15 residues. CDR3 DNA sequence: TGTGCCAGCAGCTTAGGGGGGGCCCTCACAGATACGCAGTATTTT. Translation: CASSLGGALTDTQYF.

The sample holds a few counts of this clonotype. The gene calls are TRBV11-2 and TRBJ2-2; perhaps D is TRBD1 or TRBD2 (5 bases each). In germline, CDR1 is SGHAT, CDR2 FQNNGV. The V gene lost 5 bases and the J gene lost 6 bases, with 16 bases spanning the gap. This CDR3 has 15 amino acids. The chain's CDR3 is CASSPPLGVAGELFF. The CDR3 DNA reads TGTGCCAGCAGCCCCCCTTTGGGGGTGGCCGGGGAGCTGTTTTTT.

This clonotype was detected a few times. The CDR3 DNA reads TGTGCCACCAGTGAGACCAAGGGTCTCCAGTATTTT. Protein: CATSETKGLQYF. The chain links TRBV24-1 to TRBJ2-3; D is uncertain. The CDR3 runs 12 residues. Trimming stripped 4 bases from V and 12 bases from J, with 13 bases between. Germline V gives CDR1 KGHDR, CDR2 SFDVKD.

This chain connects TRBV7-8 to TRBJ1-1; no reliable D call. The CDR3 totals 17 residues. Germline V gene data show CDR1 as SGHVS and CDR2 as FQNEAQ. Trimming took 1 base from V and 6 from J, leaving 21 bases between them. The CDR3 loop is CASSLEGIALGSPEAFF. The CDR3 bases are TGTGCCAGCAGCTTAGAGGGTATCGCTTTGGGATCCCCTGAAGCTTTCTTT.

This clonotype was observed many times. This sequence joins TRBV4-2 and TRBJ2-7; D uncertain. Deletions cut 0 bases from V and 2 bases from J, with 8 bases between. Germline assignment: CDR1 LGHNA and CDR2 YNFKEQ. The CDR3 runs 14 residues. In DNA form, the CDR3 reads TGTGCCAGCAGCCAAGAGACAAGCGCCTACGAGCAGTACTTC. Translating gives CASSQETSAYEQYF.

V gene TRBV30 combines with J gene TRBJ2-2; TRBD2 matches at 13 bases. The germline V gene encodes CDR1 GTSNPN and CDR2 SVGIG (reference sequence). V shed 8 bases, J shed 2 bases, and the junction held 2 bases outside the gene matches. This CDR3 has 14 residues. CDR3 loop: CAGTSGINTGELFF. The CDR3 bases are TGTGCCGGGACTAGCGGGATCAACACCGGGGAGCTGTTTTTT.

This chain links TRBV20-1 with TRBJ2-1; 12 bases map to TRBD2. In germline, CDR1 is DFQATT, CDR2 SNEGSKA (reference sequence). CDR3 length: 14 residues. J was trimmed by 2 bases and V by 5 bases; bases with no gene match: 1. CDR3 sequence: CSARTSGTYNEQFF. In DNA, the CDR3 is TGCAGTGCTCGGACTAGCGGGACCTACAATGAGCAGTTCTTC.